This T cell receptor beta chain was identified in a study of T cell repertoires in cytomegalovirus infection (dated by TCRdb to between 2019 and 2020). Study-wide context: The HLA type of each donor mattered for the analysis, because public TCR beta signatures pointed to carriage of CMV infection along with the matching HLA type.

Findings and caveats that apply to the study as a whole: The ex vivo response was dominated by HLA-C-restricted CMV-specific TCR beta clonotypes, which also provided the single most frequent clonotype in two of eight donors. In both this cohort and an independent roughly 330-donor cohort, the cumulative frequency of public TCR beta family members distinguished carriers of CMV infection plus the relevant HLA type.

Trimming costs V 4 bases and J 5 bases, and their ends lie 17 bases apart. Reading the germline V gene gives CDR1 SQVTM and CDR2 ANQGSEA. The cysteine opens and the phenylalanine closes a CDR3 of 14 amino acids. Kept here is only the CDR3 DNA, which spans 42 bases and is read in frame from base 1. Sequencing used an Illumina HiSeq 1500. TCRdb reanalyzed the raw reads on its own, using fastp at Q25 for trimming and MiXCR for clone calling, and kept in-frame beta chains. Rows with one shared CDR3 protein collapse into an entry with the most common genes and DNA. The table for this sample lists 200,000 to 250,000 distinct CDR3 sequences; about 5.9% of them were counted only once. The ten biggest clones cover around 6.5% of the sample. This clonotype was detected ten times or more. No antigen is known for it. Per-base quality was not reported, and no clone a single base away is much larger than it.

The V and J segments used are TRBV29-1 and TRBJ2-5, and possibly TRBD2, on 6 matching bases. The sequencing sample was made of PBMCs. This TCR derives from a human donor in good health (CMV status not recorded). Some clones in this sample may be carry-over from other donors' samples. The CDR3 region reads CSVGPRGGGETQYF. The sequenced DNA is TGCAGCGTTGGCCCCCGGGGTGGGGGGGAGACCCAGTACTTC.